This T cell receptor beta chain was profiled in a study of regulatory T cells in long-lasting Graves disease. Sequencing libraries for TCR beta were prepared with iRepertoire HTBI primers and Arm-PCR of CDR3 regions. Via MiXCR, TCRdb re-called the multiplex PCR reads, giving one row per CDR3 protein. The sample shows about 430,000 distinct CDR3 sequences, 15% of them seen only once. Study-wide results and caveats: Owing to a sample size that was small, accuracy may have been reduced. Newly diagnosed patients had higher TCR diversity than persistent Graves' patients did.

Described time point: newly diagnosed GD, antithyroid drugs for less than 3 months. Extracted PBMC RNA gave rise to the TCR library. The germline V and J ends were trimmed by 0 bases and 0 bases, with 9 bases remaining between them. The CDR3 has 16 amino acids. The germline CDR1 and CDR2 sequences are MGHRA and YSYEKL. About this clonotype: Its target is unknown.

The same sample was also studied in work on T cells in Graves' hyperthyroidism and ophthalmopathy. From that second work: Stable hyperthyroidism: no ophthalmopathy progression over 18 months of follow-up. Subjects aged 18 to 65 presented with newly diagnosed hyperthyroidism of less than 2 months' duration.

The origin of this receptor is a woman aged 40 to 55 with Graves disease. This specimen consisted of peripheral blood mononuclear cells (PBMCs), obtained at new diagnosis, from a patient treated with antithyroid drugs. The chain carries TRBV4-1 and TRBJ1-3; D is unclear. For the CDR3, the DNA is TGCGCCAGCAGCCAAGAAGTCACCCGCTCTGGAAACACCATATATTTT. Translation gives CASSQEVTRSGNTIYF.